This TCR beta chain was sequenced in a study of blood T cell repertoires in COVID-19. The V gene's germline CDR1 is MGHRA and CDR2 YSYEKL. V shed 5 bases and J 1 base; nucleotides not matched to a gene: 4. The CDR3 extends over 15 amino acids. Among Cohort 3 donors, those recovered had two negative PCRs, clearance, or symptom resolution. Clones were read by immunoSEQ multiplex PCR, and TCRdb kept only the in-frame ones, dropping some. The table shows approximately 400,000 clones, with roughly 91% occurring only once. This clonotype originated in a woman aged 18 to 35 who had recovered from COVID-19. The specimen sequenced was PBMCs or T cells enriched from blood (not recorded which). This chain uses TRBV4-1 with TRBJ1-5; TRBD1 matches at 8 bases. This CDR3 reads CASSGQGESNQPQHF. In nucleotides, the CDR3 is TGCGCCAGCAGCGGACAGGGCGAAAGCAATCAGCCCCAGCATTTT.